The clone carrying this TCR beta chain was counted ten times or more. Its antigen is not identified. Listed TCR primers, together with previously described methods, were used for the bulk TCR libraries. TCRdb processed the PCR reads anew with MiXCR; each CDR3 protein has one entry. The sample contains about 320,000 distinct CDR3 sequences, about a fifth of which appear only once. The sample is drawn from a study of molecular identifiers for immune sequencing clone quantification. Study outcomes and limitations: It was shown that clones above 20 RNA copies held over 99% of effector molecules, but under 1% in naive cells.

This CDR3 contains 13 residues. V lost 2 bases to trimming and J lost 5 bases, with 11 bases between them. Germline V gene lookup returns CDR1 SGHNT and CDR2 YYREEE (reference sequence). This sequence was found in a human donor in good health. Some libraries in this study had Jurkat cell RNA spiked in. This chain connects TRBV5-4 to TRBJ2-7; a weak D match, TRBD2 (6 bases). Sample: naive CD8+ T cells from blood, with Jurkat cell RNA spiked in. Subset described: FACS-sorted CD8+CD4-CCR7+CD45RA+ naive T cells. The CDR3 DNA reads TGTGCCAGCAGCTTTCGGGGGTCCAACGAGCAGTACTTC. Protein sequence: CASSFRGSNEQYF.